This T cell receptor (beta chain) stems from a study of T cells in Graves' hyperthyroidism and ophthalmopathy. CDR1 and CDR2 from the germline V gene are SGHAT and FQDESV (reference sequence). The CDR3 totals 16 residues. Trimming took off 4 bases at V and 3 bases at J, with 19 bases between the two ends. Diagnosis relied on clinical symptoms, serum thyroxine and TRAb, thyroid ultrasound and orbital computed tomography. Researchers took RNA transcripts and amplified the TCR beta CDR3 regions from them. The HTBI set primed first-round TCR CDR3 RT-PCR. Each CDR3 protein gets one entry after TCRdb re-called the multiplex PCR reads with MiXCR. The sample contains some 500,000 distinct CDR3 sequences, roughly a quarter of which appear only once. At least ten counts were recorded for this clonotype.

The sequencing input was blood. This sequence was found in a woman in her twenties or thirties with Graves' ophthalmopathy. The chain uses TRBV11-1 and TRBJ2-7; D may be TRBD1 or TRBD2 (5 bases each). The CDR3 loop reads CASSSKAQGRIYEQYF. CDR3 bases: TGTGCCAGCAGCTCCAAAGCGCAGGGACGGATCTACGAGCAGTACTTC. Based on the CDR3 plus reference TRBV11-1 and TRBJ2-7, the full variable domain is EAEVAQSPRYKITEKSQAVAFWCDPISGHATLYWYRQILGQGPELLVQFQDESVVDDSQLPKDRFSAERLKGVDSTLKIQPAELGDSAMYLCASSSKAQGRIYEQYFGPGTRLTVT.